These 17 T cell receptor beta chains originate from one sample sequenced in a study of blood T cell repertoires in COVID-19. The table came from immunoSEQ multiplex PCR; TCRdb's copy has only in-frame clones and leaves some out. The table records 200,000 or so clones, over 70% of them present only once. The source material was peripheral blood. All receptors derive from a man aged 55 to 70 with active or convalescent COVID-19.

V usage is TRBV10-3 and J usage is TRBJ2-5; D ambiguous. Trimming removed 4 bases at V and 1 base at J, with 10 bases between. This CDR3 comprises 14 residues. The germline gives CDR1 ENHRY, CDR2 SYGVKD. CDR3 bases: TGTGCCATCAGTGGAAACCCAGGCCAAGAGACCCAGTACTTC. Its protein is CAISGNPGQETQYF.

The chain combines TRBV9 with TRBJ2-3; TRBD1 matches 7 bases. CDR3 length: 14 amino acids. V shed 6 bases, J shed 10 bases, and the junction held 14 bases outside the gene matches. In germline, CDR1 is SGDLS, CDR2 YYNGEE. The DNA for the CDR3 is TGTGCCAGCACCCCGGGGACAGCCCCCCGGGCGCAGTATTTT. Encoded protein: CASTPGTAPRAQYF.

The genes are TRBV7-2 and TRBJ2-7; no definite D call. Trimming took off 2 bases at V and 5 bases at J, with 13 bases between the two ends. The CDR3 has 14 residues. Germline values: CDR1 SGHTA, CDR2 FQGNSA. CDR3 nucleotides: TGTGCCAGCAGCTTACACGCCGACAACCACGAGCAGTACTTC. Protein sequence: CASSLHADNHEQYF.

The chain links TRBV2 to TRBJ2-5, with TRBD2 matching over 7 bases. V was clipped by 7 bases and J by 4 bases; unmatched bases: 6. Germline lookup yields CDR1 SNHLY and CDR2 FYNNEI. The CDR3 is 13 amino acids. The chain's CDR3 is CASNRGEGETQYF. For the CDR3, the DNA is TGTGCCAGCAATCGGGGGGAGGGAGAGACCCAGTACTTC.

The rearrangement uses TRBV19 and TRBJ1-1; D call uncertain. Germline V gives CDR1 LNHDA, CDR2 SQIVND (reference sequence). V dropped 3 bases and J dropped 6 bases, with 14 bases sitting between them. This CDR3 is 14 amino acids long. This chain's CDR3 is CASSIRGNRAEAFF. The CDR3, as DNA: TGTGCCAGTAGTATCCGAGGTAACCGGGCTGAAGCTTTCTTT.

In this sample, this clone turned up a few times. The chain recombines TRBV7-9 with TRBJ2-4; 7 nucleotides align to TRBD2. The CDR3 covers 15 residues. Losses at the gene ends were 1 base for V and 9 bases for J; bases not matched to a gene: 9. Germline V gene data show CDR1 as SEHNR and CDR2 as FQNEAQ (reference sequence). The CDR3 region is CASSLVSGTTGIQYF. CDR3 DNA: TGTGCCAGCAGCTTAGTGAGCGGGACTACAGGCATTCAGTACTTC.

The V and J genes are TRBV19 and TRBJ2-3; possible D gene TRBD1, 5 bases. There are 14 residues in the CDR3. Trimming removed 4 bases from V and 3 bases from J, with 11 bases in between. Germline V gene sequence: CDR1 LNHDA, CDR2 SQIVND (reference sequence). The CDR3 region has the DNA TGTGCCAGTAGTACATACAGGCAAACAGATACGCAGTATTTT. It specifies CASSTYRQTDTQYF.

This clone was seen a few times. The chain has TRBV28 and TRBJ1-2; D uncertain. The CDR3 is made up of 15 amino acids. The germline gives CDR1 MDHEN, CDR2 SYDVKM. V was shortened by 2 bases and J by 2 bases, with 12 bases between the two germline ends. The CDR3 DNA sequence: TGTGCCAGCAGTTTAATCGGGGTGTGGAACTATGGCTACACCTTC. Its protein product is CASSLIGVWNYGYTF.

The chain joins TRBV29-1 to TRBJ2-7; D uncertain. V was shortened by 5 bases and J by 5 bases, with 13 bases between the two germline ends. In germline, CDR1 is SQVTM, CDR2 ANQGSEA. The CDR3 loop spans 12 amino acids. CDR3 DNA: TGCAGCGTTACACCCCATGAACACGAGCAGTACTTC. It specifies CSVTPHEHEQYF.

In this sample, this clone turned up a few times. The chain uses TRBV20-1 and TRBJ2-1, with D possibly TRBD2 on 6 matching bases. The CDR3 has 10 residues. The V gene lost 5 bases and the J gene lost 10 bases, with 9 bases spanning the gap. Germline V gene lookup returns CDR1 DFQATT and CDR2 SNEGSKA (reference sequence). The CDR3 DNA is TGCAGTGCTGGCGGGGTCGAGCAGTTCTTC. It yields the protein CSAGGVEQFF.

This chain connects TRBV7-2 to TRBJ1-5; D is perhaps TRBD1 (6 bases). This CDR3 is built from 14 residues. Germline V gene data show CDR1 as SGHTA and CDR2 as FQGNSA. V was pared by 6 bases and J by 2 bases, with 11 bases between. This CDR3 is CASRGRQGNQPQHF. The CDR3 DNA reads as TGTGCCAGCAGAGGTAGACAGGGCAATCAGCCCCAGCATTTT.

In this sample, this clone turned up a few times. The chain uses TRBV9 and TRBJ2-7; 7 nucleotides align to TRBD2. Germline lookup yields CDR1 SGDLS and CDR2 YYNGEE. The CDR3 covers 15 residues. The V segment lost 0 bases and the J segment 1 base; nucleotides outside the gene matches: 4. This chain's CDR3 is CASSVAGGDSYEQYF. CDR3 DNA: TGTGCCAGCAGCGTAGCTGGGGGGGATTCCTACGAGCAGTACTTC.

This clone was observed a few times. V is TRBV4-1 and J is TRBJ2-7, with 13 positions matching TRBD2. V trimming: 0 bases; J trimming: 2 bases; junction bases outside the gene matches: 13. The CDR3 spans 20 residues. CDR1 and CDR2 (germline): MGHRA, YSYEKL. CDR3 sequence reads: CASSQDSPTSGRPIAYEQYF. The CDR3, as DNA: TGCGCCAGCAGCCAAGACTCCCCGACTAGCGGGAGGCCCATTGCCTACGAGCAGTACTTC.

The chain uses TRBV7-2 and TRBJ2-1, with 9 bases aligning to TRBD2. CDR1 and CDR2 from the germline V gene are SGHTA and FQGNSA. V shed 3 bases and J 9 bases; nucleotides not matched to a gene: 9. The CDR3 runs 15 residues. CDR3 in amino acids: CASSFGLAGEFEQFF. CDR3 coding DNA: TGTGCCAGCAGCTTCGGGTTAGCGGGAGAATTTGAGCAGTTCTTC.

This clone was seen ten or more times. The chain has TRBV2 and TRBJ2-7; maybe TRBD2 (6 bases). This CDR3 is 13 amino acids long. The ends were cut back, 5 bases at V and 7 bases at J, with 15 bases in the middle. Germline-derived CDR1 and CDR2 are SNHLY and FYNNEI. CDR3 loop: CASSIKGLTEQYF. In nucleotides, the CDR3 is TGTGCCAGCAGTATAAAGGGACTCACAGAGCAGTACTTC. The complete variable domain, with remaining parts taken from reference TRBV2 and TRBJ2-7, reads EPEVTQTPSHQVTQMGQEVILRCVPISNHLYFYWYRQILGQKVEFLVSFYNNEISEKSEIFDDQFSVERPDGSNFTLKIRSTKLEDSAMYFCASSIKGLTEQYFGPGTRLTVT.

Only one count was recorded for this clone. The chain is built from TRBV4-3 and TRBJ2-7; 9 positions agree with TRBD1. Per the germline V gene, CDR1 is LGHNA and CDR2 is YSLEER. V shed 1 base and J 4 bases; nucleotides not matched to a gene: 5. This CDR3 is built from 15 residues. CDR3 amino acids: CASSQVTGGRYEQYF. In DNA, the CDR3 is TGCGCCAGCAGCCAAGTAACAGGGGGCAGGTACGAGCAGTACTTC.

CDR3 DNA sequence: TGCGCCAGCAGCCAAGAGGTCCTAGAATACAATGAGCAGTTCTTC. It specifies CASSQEVLEYNEQFF. The chain is built from TRBV4-3 and TRBJ2-1; D gene uncertain. Trimming took off 0 bases at V and 4 bases at J, with 10 bases between the two ends. Per germline, CDR1 LGHNA and CDR2 YSLEER. The CDR3 runs 15 residues.